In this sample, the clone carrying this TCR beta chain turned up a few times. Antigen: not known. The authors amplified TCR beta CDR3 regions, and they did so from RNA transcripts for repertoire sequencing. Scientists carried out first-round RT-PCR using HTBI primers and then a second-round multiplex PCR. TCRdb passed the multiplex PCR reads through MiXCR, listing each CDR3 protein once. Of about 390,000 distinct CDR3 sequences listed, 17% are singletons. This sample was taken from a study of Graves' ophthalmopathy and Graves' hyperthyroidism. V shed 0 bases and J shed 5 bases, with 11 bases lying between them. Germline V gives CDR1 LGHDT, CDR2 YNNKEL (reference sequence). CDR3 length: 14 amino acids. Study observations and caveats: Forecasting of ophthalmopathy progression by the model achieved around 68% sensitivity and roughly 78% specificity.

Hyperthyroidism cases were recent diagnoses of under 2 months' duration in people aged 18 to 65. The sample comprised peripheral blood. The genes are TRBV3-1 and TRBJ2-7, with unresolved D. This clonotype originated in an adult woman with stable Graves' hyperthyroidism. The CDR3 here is CASSQELRRDEQYF. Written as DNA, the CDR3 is TGTGCCAGCAGCCAAGAACTCCGACGGGACGAGCAGTACTTC.